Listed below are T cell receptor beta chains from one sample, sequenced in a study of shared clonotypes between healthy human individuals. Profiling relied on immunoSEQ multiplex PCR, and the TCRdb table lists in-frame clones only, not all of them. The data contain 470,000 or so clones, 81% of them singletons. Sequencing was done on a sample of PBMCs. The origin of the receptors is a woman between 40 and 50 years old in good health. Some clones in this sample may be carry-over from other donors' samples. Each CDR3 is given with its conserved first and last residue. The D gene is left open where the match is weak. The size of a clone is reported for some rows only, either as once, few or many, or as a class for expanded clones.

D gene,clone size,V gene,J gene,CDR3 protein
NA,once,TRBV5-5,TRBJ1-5,CASSPSGAGQPQHF
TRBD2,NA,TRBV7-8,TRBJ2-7,CASSSLLAGGPYEQYF
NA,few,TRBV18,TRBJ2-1,CASSLEAGIGNEQFF
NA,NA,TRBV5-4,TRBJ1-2,CASTIGGNYGYTF
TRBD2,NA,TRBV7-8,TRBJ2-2,CASSYRLAGSGELFF
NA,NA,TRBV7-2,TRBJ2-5,CAYWREAQETQYF
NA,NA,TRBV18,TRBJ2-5,CASSPGAETQYF
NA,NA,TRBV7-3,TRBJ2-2,CASSSSAGNTGELFF
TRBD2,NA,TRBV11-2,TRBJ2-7,CASSPRTSGSSYEQYF
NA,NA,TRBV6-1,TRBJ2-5,CASSGGTQPQETQYF
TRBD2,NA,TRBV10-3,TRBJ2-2,CAISTRAGERDGELFF
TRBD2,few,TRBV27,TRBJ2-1,CASSTLAGGGPNEQFF
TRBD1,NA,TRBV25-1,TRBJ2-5,CASSKLRTGETQYF
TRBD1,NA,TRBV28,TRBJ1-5,CASSPLLGQGNQPQHF
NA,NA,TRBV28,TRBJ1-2,CAITEGYGGYTF
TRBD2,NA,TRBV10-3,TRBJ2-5,CAISDAKAGEAWETQYF
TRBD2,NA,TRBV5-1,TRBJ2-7,CASSLGSGRYYEQYF
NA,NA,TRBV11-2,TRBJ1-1,CASSLELNTEAFF
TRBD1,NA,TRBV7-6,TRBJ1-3,CASSLARDRRSGNTIYF
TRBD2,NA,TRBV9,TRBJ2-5,CASTSGSWETQYF